Reported below is one T cell receptor beta chain. What it binds is unknown. The repertoire was sequenced with immunoSEQ multiplex PCR; TCRdb's copy has only in-frame clones and lacks some. The profile shows over 450,000 clones, 80% to 90% of them singletons. Regarding treatment: roughly 18 received Ad26.COV2.S at low or high dose, single or two shots; about 5 received placebo; per-sample allocation not given. Repertoires come from day 63 after the first vaccine or placebo injection. Boston hosted the donor, who was an adult aged 18-55 years. The data derive from a study of Ad26.COV2.S vaccination and SARS-CoV-2 variants. On the study more broadly: The trial was COV1001 and the donor's arm was Ad26.COV2.S. Findings and limits, study-wide: Comparability of non-spike TCR breadth was observed across vaccine and placebo recipients.

The CDR3 consists of 16 residues. V was shortened by 3 bases and J by 4 bases, with 13 bases between the two germline ends. Germline V gene data show CDR1 as MNHEY and CDR2 as SMNVEV (reference sequence). The TCR originated in a person between 18 and 60 years old who received the Ad26.COV2.S COVID-19 vaccine or a placebo. The input for sequencing was peripheral blood, taken in a trial of Ad26.COV2.S vaccine versus placebo. The chain couples TRBV27 to TRBJ2-6, with D unclear. This CDR3 reads CASSLGSLLGANVLTF. For the CDR3, the DNA is TGTGCCAGCAGTTTGGGCAGCCTATTAGGGGCCAACGTCCTGACTTTC. Full variable domain (missing parts from reference TRBV27 and TRBJ2-6): EAQVTQNPRYLITVTGKKLTVTCSQNMNHEYMSWYRQDPGLGLRQIYYSMNVEVTDKGDVPEGYKVSRKEKRNFPLILESPSPNQTSLYFCASSLGSLLGANVLTFGAGSRLTVL.